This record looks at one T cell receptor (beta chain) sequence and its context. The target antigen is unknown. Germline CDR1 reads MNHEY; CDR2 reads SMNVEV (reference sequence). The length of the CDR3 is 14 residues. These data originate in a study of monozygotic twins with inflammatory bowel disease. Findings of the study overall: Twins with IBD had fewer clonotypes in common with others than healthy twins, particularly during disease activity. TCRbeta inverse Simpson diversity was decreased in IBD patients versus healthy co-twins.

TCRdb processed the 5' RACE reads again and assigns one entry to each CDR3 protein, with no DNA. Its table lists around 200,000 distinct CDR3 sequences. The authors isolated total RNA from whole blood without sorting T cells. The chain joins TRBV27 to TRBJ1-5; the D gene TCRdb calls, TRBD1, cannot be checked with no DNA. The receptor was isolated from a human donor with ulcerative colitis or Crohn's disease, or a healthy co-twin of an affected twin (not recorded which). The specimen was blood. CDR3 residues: CASSRGQENQPQHF.